One T cell receptor (beta chain) is described in this entry. Measured with immunoSEQ multiplex PCR; TCRdb has only the in-frame clones, and not every one. Found here are some 140,000 clones, roughly 80% of them singletons; the top ten hold about 4%. The data belong to a study of T cell responses to AZD1222 COVID-19 vaccine. The sequenced sample was peripheral blood, obtained on day 0 of AZD1222 vaccination. The clonotype originates from an adult in good health.

CDR3 coding DNA: TGTGCCAGCAGCCAATACGACAGCCACGAGCAGTACTTC. Translation gives CASSQYDSHEQYF. The rearrangement links TRBV3-1 (or the pseudogene TRBV3-2) to TRBJ2-7; TRBD1 might be the D (5 bases). The germline gives CDR1 LGHDT, CDR2 YNNKEL (reference sequence). The V end was cut by 2 bases, the J end by 5 bases, with 10 bases between. The CDR3 has 13 residues.